In its sample, the clone carrying this T cell receptor beta chain was seen many times. What it binds is not known. Indicated time point: newly diagnosed GD, antithyroid drugs for less than 3 months. After RNA was extracted from PBMCs, the TCR library was made from it. The data were taken from a study of regulatory T cells in long-lasting Graves disease. Study outcomes and limitations: Persistent Graves' patients possessed reduced TCR diversity relative to recently diagnosed ones.

The TCR beta library used iRepertoire HTBI primers with Arm-PCR amplification of CDR3. TCRdb used MiXCR to reprocess the multiplex PCR reads, holding one entry per CDR3 protein. The sample lists under 700,000 distinct CDR3 sequences; around 15% were seen once. The CDR3 runs 13 residues. Germline values: CDR1 GTSNPN, CDR2 SVGIG (reference sequence). V was shortened by 7 bases and J by 4 bases, with 11 bases between the two germline ends. These data also formed part of another study, on T cells in Graves' hyperthyroidism and ophthalmopathy.

Source: peripheral blood mononuclear cells (PBMCs), taken at new diagnosis, from a patient treated with antithyroid drugs. The J gene is TRBJ2-6, the V gene TRBV30; D ambiguous. This sequence was found in a woman aged 35 to 60 with Graves disease. For the CDR3, the DNA is TGTGCCTCTGCGAGGCAGGGGGCCAACGTCCTGACTTTC. This gives the protein CASARQGANVLTF. Complete variable domain (other parts from reference TRBV30 and TRBJ2-6): SQTIHQWPATLVQPVGSPLSLECTVEGTSNPNLYWYRQAAGRGLQLLFYSVGIGQISSEVPQNLSASRPQDRQFILSSKKLLLSDSGFYLCASARQGANVLTFGAGSRLTVL.